The rows below give T cell receptor beta chains drawn from one sample of a study of vaccination and CD4 T cells after COVID-19. Their cognate antigens are unknown. In TCRdb, the PCR reads were re-called with MiXCR into one record per CDR3 protein. The sample has just over 9,500 distinct CDR3 sequences; around 68% are singletons. The specimen sequenced was CD4+ T cells from blood, cultured in vitro. The receptors here all came from a human donor who had recovered from COVID-19. Both conserved end residues are part of each CDR3. A D gene is named only where the DNA matches it firmly. Clone size is shown for a subset of rows, as once, few, many or a class of expanded clone.

v_call: TRBV20-1
j_call: TRBJ2-7
d_call: .
clone_size: .
cdr3_nt: TGCAGTGCTAGAGAGTCTGGCAAAACCTACGAGCAGTACTTC
cdr3_aa: CSARESGKTYEQYF

v_call: TRBV7-2
j_call: TRBJ1-1
d_call: .
clone_size: .
cdr3_nt: TGTGCCAGCAGCTTAGTTTATGGTTCGTTCGACGCTTTCTTT
cdr3_aa: CASSLVYGSFDAFF

v_call: TRBV20-1
j_call: TRBJ2-3
d_call: TRBD1
clone_size: .
cdr3_nt: TGCAGTGCTAGGGCCGGGACAGGGGCCCCAGATACGCAGTATTTT
cdr3_aa: CSARAGTGAPDTQYF

v_call: TRBV28
j_call: TRBJ2-5
d_call: TRBD2
clone_size: .
cdr3_nt: TGTGCCAGCAGTTTACCTGGACTAGCGGGAGTCAAAAGGGAGACCCAGTACTTC
cdr3_aa: CASSLPGLAGVKRETQYF

v_call: TRBV10-3
j_call: TRBJ1-2
d_call: TRBD1
clone_size: once
cdr3_nt: TGTGCCATCAGTGAGTCCGGACAGGGGAGAAACTATGGCTACACCTTC
cdr3_aa: CAISESGQGRNYGYTF

v_call: TRBV20-1
j_call: TRBJ1-4
d_call: .
clone_size: .
cdr3_nt: TGCAGTGCTAGAGGTGGTGCAACTAATGAAAAACTGTTTTTT
cdr3_aa: CSARGGATNEKLFF

v_call: TRBV6-1
j_call: TRBJ1-2
d_call: .
clone_size: .
cdr3_nt: TGTGCCAGCAGACCCGGCGCTAACTATGGCTACACCTTC
cdr3_aa: CASRPGANYGYTF

v_call: TRBV6-2/TRBV6-3
j_call: TRBJ1-1
d_call: .
clone_size: .
cdr3_nt: TGTGCCAGCAGTTACTCGGCCGAGGGCAGGGCCCTATTT
cdr3_aa: CASSYSAEGRALF

v_call: TRBV20-1
j_call: TRBJ2-7
d_call: TRBD1
clone_size: .
cdr3_nt: TGCAGTGCTAGTACTCCGGACAGGGGAGAACCTTACGAGCAGTACTTC
cdr3_aa: CSASTPDRGEPYEQYF

v_call: TRBV29-1
j_call: TRBJ2-1
d_call: .
clone_size: .
cdr3_nt: TGCAGCGTTGAAGCAGGGGCTAACAATGAGCAGTTCTTC
cdr3_aa: CSVEAGANNEQFF

v_call: TRBV10-3
j_call: TRBJ1-1
d_call: TRBD1
clone_size: .
cdr3_nt: TGTGCCATCGGTGACGGGACAGGGGGGAACACTGAAGCTTTCTTT
cdr3_aa: CAIGDGTGGNTEAFF

v_call: TRBV20-1
j_call: TRBJ2-2
d_call: .
clone_size: few
cdr3_nt: TGCAGTGCTAGAGGCCAGGGGCGAACCGGGGAGCTGTTTTTT
cdr3_aa: CSARGQGRTGELFF

v_call: TRBV19
j_call: TRBJ2-1
d_call: TRBD1
clone_size: .
cdr3_nt: TGTGCCAGTAGTACGTGGGACAGGGACTACAATGAGCAGTTCTTC
cdr3_aa: CASSTWDRDYNEQFF

v_call: TRBV6-2/TRBV6-3
j_call: TRBJ2-3
d_call: .
clone_size: .
cdr3_nt: TGTGCCAGCAGTTATGGCGAAAATACGCAGTATTTT
cdr3_aa: CASSYGENTQYF

v_call: TRBV28
j_call: TRBJ2-1
d_call: TRBD2
clone_size: once
cdr3_nt: TGTGCCAGCAGTTTGGGACTAGCGGGAGGACGTTGGGAGCAGTTCTTC
cdr3_aa: CASSLGLAGGRWEQFF

v_call: TRBV7-2
j_call: TRBJ2-5
d_call: .
clone_size: .
cdr3_nt: TGTGCCAGCAGCTTAGTGGACAGCCGAGAGACCCAGTACTTC
cdr3_aa: CASSLVDSRETQYF

v_call: TRBV20-1
j_call: TRBJ1-2
d_call: TRBD1
clone_size: few
cdr3_nt: TGCAGTGCATCGGACAGGGTGCGTGGCTACACCTTC
cdr3_aa: CSASDRVRGYTF